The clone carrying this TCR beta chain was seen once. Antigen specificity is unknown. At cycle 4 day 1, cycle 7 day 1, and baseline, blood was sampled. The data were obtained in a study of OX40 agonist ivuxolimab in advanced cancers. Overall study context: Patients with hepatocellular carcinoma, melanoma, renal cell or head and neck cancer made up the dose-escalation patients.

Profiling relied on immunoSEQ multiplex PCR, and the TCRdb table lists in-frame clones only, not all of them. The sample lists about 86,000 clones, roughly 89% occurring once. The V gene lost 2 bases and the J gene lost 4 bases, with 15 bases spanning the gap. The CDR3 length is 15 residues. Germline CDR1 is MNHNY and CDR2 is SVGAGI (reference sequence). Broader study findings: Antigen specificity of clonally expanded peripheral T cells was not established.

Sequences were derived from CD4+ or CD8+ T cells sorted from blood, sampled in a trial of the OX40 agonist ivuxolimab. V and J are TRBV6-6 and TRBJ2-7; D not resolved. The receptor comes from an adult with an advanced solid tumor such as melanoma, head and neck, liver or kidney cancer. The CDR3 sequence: CASSYKRENLYEQYF. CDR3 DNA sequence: TGTGCCAGCAGTTACAAAAGGGAAAACCTGTACGAGCAGTACTTC.